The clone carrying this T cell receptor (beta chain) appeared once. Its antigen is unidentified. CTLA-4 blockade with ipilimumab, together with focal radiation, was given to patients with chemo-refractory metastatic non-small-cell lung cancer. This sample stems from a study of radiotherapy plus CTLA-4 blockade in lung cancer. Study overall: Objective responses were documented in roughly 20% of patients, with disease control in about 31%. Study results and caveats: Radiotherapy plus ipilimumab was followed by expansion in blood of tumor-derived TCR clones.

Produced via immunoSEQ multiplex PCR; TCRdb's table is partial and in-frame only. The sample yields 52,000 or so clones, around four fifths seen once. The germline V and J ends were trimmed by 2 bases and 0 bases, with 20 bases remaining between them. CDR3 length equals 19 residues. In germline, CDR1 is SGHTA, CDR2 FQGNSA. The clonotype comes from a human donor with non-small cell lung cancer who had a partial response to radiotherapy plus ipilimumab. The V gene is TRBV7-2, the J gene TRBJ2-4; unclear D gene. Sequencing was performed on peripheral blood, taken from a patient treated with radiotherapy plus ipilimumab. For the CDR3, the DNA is TGTGCCAGCAGCTTACAAGGTCAAGCTGGGCAGGAAGCCAAAAACATTCAGTACTTC. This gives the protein CASSLQGQAGQEAKNIQYF. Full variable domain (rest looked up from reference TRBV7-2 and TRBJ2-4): GAGVSQSPSNKVTEKGKDVELRCDPISGHTALYWYRQSLGQGLEFLIYFQGNSAPDKSGLPSDRFSAERTGGSVSTLTIQRTQQEDSAVYLCASSLQGQAGQEAKNIQYFGAGTRLSVL.